This TCR beta chain derives from a study of T cells after posttransplantation cyclophosphamide (dated by TCRdb to about 2016). As for the study more broadly: The study tracked T cell repertoire reconstitution by TRB sequencing after myeloablative bone marrow transplantation using posttransplantation cyclophosphamide as GVHD prophylaxis. Public TRB sequences were queried against a database of over 3,000 sequences associated with responses to pathogens, tumor antigens, self-antigens and alloantigens. In 3 patients, up to roughly 3 additional blood samples taken between 2 and 5.2 years after transplant also underwent TRB sequencing, as did pretransplant blood from 4 patients. Because TRA and TRB clonality correlated tightly in roughly nine samples, later TCR analyses were limited to TRB. Samples from roughly 35 PTCy-treated patients, along with samples from 16 of their related bone marrow donors, underwent antigen receptor sequencing. Blood from every one of the 30 to 40 PTCy patients who had 1-year posttransplant specimens underwent TRB sequencing. What the research found in general, with its limitations: Donor-recipient similarity was low at 1-2 months but increased during the first year, and donor CD8+ memory clones often dominated later blood repertoires. Across approximately 45 patients, TRB clonality was highly associated with recipient CMV seropositivity and CMV reactivation, and diversity in PTCy patients was similar to diversity in CNI/methotrexate controls. The TRB repertoires of T cells infiltrating skin or GI tract showed only limited overlap with the TRB repertoires of T cells in blood.

TRB sequencing was run on genomic DNA with either the immunoSEQ assay at survey resolution or the hsTCRB kit. From the authors' description of their analysis: The immunoSEQ software handled initial read processing, and the LymphoSeq R package was used for repertoire analyses. Clonality was computed as 1 minus normalized Shannon entropy; Gini coefficient was also calculated for each TRB dataset. To infer phenotypes in unsorted samples, TRB sequences from sorted subsets of the recipient or donor were mapped onto unsorted samples from the same recipient. Drawn from immuneACCESS, this table holds only the in-frame rearrangements with V and J called that TCRdb kept. Clones are partly lost; checked studies trace under half to an unresolved V gene and leave the rest unexplained. V and J calls plus clone size are reproduced from that table; the DNA served to infer D and trimming. Here the sample has tens of thousands of clones; around 73% occur a single time. Of the sample, approximately 0.65% falls within the top ten clones.

On the day of marrow donation, related bone marrow donors gave peripheral blood samples. Peripheral blood and bone marrow mononuclear cells were isolated by Ficoll-Hypaque density centrifugation and were cryopreserved. CD4+ and CD8+ T cells, including naive and memory subsets, were sorted by FACS on a FACSAria II. Only one count was recorded for this clone. Its recognized antigen is unknown. Base-call qualities are not available, and no considerably larger clone is one nucleotide away. From a lookup of the germline V gene, CDR1 and CDR2 are MRHNA and SNTAGT. Cut back by 5 bases and 5 bases, the V and J ends lie 15 bases apart. From the cysteine through the phenylalanine, the CDR3 covers 15 amino acids. Only the CDR3 DNA stays, 45 bases, in frame from base 1.

The V and J genes are TRBV6-4 and TRBJ2-2; TRBD2 could be the D gene, as 6 bases match. The clonotype comes from a woman aged 60-75 years in good health, CMV-negative, and a related stem cell transplant donor. Material: memory CD4+ T cells sorted from PBMCs. CDR3 reads: CASSPGAPWTGELFF. The DNA sequence is given as TGTGCCAGCAGTCCGGGAGCGCCGTGGACCGGGGAGCTGTTTTTT.